This T cell receptor (beta chain) originates from a study of T cell changes during pregnancy in multiple sclerosis. The assay was immunoSEQ multiplex PCR, and TCRdb's table has in-frame clones only and misses some. The sample includes under 110,000 clones, about 90% seen only once; the top ten take 1.6%. Germline trimming cut 5 bases from V and 0 bases from J; bases unmatched to any gene: 7. CDR1 MNHEY and CDR2 SMNVEV come from the germline V gene (reference sequence). The CDR3 contains 15 residues. The material sequenced was peripheral blood, taken before pregnancy. The chain combines TRBV27 with TRBJ2-7, with 7 bases lining up with TRBD1. This clonotype was sampled from a female donor with multiple sclerosis, enrolled in a pregnancy study. CDR3 sequence: CASSLGQPSSYEQYF. The CDR3 DNA sequence: TGTGCCAGCAGTCTGGGACAGCCGAGCTCCTACGAGCAGTACTTC.